The source of this T cell receptor (beta chain) is a study of CD8 T cells in Susac syndrome. After extraction with the RNeasy kit, roughly 0.45 to 1 ug of the RNA was reverse transcribed using random hexamers. A multiplex approach, immunoSEQ multiplex PCR, amplified TCR beta CDR3 across 54 Vbeta and 13 Jbeta. In TCRdb, the immunoSEQ multiplex PCR reads were re-called with MiXCR into one record per CDR3 protein. The repertoire holds roughly 130,000 distinct CDR3 sequences, with 90% to 95% as singletons. CD8+ and CD4+ T cells circulating in blood were sequenced for TCR beta. Both CD4+ and CD8+ T cells were negatively isolated, and TEMRA cells underwent FACS enrichment. The source is a human donor with multiple sclerosis. Sample: CD4+ T cells from PBMCs.

The CDR3 DNA is TGTGCCAGCAGCTTTTCCTCAGGGGCTACGGGGGCCAACGTCCTGACTTTC. Residues: CASSFSSGATGANVLTF. This chain uses TRBV11-2 with TRBJ2-6, with D possibly matching TRBD1 (6 bases). Germline lookup yields CDR1 SGHAT and CDR2 FQNNGV. The CDR3 spans 17 residues. Between the trimmed V and J ends, which lost 3 bases and 4 bases, there was a span of 16 bases.